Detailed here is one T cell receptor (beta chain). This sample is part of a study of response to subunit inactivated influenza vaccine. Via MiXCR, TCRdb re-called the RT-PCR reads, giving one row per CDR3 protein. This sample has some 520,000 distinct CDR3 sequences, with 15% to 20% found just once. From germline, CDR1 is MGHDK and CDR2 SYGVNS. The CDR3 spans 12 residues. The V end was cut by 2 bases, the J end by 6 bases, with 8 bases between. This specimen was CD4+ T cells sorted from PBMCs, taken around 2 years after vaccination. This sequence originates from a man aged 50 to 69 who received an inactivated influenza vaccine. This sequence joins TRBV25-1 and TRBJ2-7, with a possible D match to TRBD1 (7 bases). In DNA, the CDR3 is TGTGCCAGCAGTGAACAGGGGGGCGAGCAGTACTTC. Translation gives CASSEQGGEQYF.